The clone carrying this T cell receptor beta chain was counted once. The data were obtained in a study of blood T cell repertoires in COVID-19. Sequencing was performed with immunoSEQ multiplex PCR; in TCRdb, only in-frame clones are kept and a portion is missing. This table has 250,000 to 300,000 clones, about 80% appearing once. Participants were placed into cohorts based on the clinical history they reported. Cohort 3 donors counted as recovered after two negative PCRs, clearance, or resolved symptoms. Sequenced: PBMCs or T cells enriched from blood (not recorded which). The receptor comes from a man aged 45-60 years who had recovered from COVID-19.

The DNA of the CDR3 is TGTGCCAGCAGAGCGACAGGGCAGTGGGGTGGCTACACCTTC. Translated, it gives CASRATGQWGGYTF. This chain joins TRBV14 and TRBJ1-2; 7 bases are a match to TRBD1. Trimming at V came to 6 bases and at J to 7 bases, leaving 11 bases not matched to a gene. The CDR3 is 14 residues long. Germline V gives CDR1 SGHDN, CDR2 FVKESK.